The entry below describes one T cell receptor (beta chain). This sample was included in a study of blood T cell repertoires in COVID-19. As for the study in general: PBMCs, B-cell-depleted T cells, or T cells provided the cDNA or gDNA that made up the material.

The CDR3 is made up of 14 amino acids. V gave up 8 bases and J gave up 1 base, with 12 bases separating them. Germline V lookup: CDR1 SGHVS, CDR2 FNYEAQ. The protocol was immunoSEQ multiplex PCR, while the TCRdb copy is restricted to in-frame clones and leaves out a portion. Of 200,000 to 300,000 clones in the sample, around 87% were seen once. Seattle patient enrollment occurred during active infection, with longitudinal follow-up thereafter. The sequence derives from a woman aged 60-75 years with COVID-19, enrolled during active disease. The sequenced sample was peripheral blood. V usage is TRBV7-6 and J usage is TRBJ1-3; D perhaps matches TRBD1 (6 bases). The CDR3 loop reads CASGRGRSGNTIYF. The DNA of the CDR3 is TGTGCCAGCGGGCGGGGGCGTTCTGGAAACACCATATATTTT.